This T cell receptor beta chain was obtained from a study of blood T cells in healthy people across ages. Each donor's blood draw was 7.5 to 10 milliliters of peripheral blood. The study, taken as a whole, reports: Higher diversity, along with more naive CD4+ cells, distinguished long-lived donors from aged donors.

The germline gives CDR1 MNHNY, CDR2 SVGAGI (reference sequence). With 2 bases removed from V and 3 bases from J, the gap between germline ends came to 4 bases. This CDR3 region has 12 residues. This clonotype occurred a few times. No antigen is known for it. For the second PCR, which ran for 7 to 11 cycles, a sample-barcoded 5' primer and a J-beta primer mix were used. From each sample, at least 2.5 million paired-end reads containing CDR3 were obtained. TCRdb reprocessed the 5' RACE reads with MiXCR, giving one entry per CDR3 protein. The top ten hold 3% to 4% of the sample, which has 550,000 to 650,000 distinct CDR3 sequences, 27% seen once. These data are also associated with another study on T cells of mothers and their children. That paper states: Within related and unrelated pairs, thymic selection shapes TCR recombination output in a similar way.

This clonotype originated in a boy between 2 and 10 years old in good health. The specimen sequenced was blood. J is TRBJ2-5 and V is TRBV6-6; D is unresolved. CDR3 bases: TGTGCCAGCAGTTACGCCGAAGAGACCCAGTACTTC. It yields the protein CASSYAEETQYF.